The 3 T cell receptor beta chains in this list originate from one sample, sequenced in a study of Ad26.COV2.S vaccination and SARS-CoV-2 variants. The treatment denotes: some 20 received Ad26.COV2.S at low or high dose, single or two shots; roughly five received placebo; per-sample allocation not given. After the first vaccine or placebo injection, samples were drawn on day 63. TCRdb keeps only in-frame clones here, not all; method: immunoSEQ multiplex PCR. Of about 400,000 clones in the sample, over 75% were seen once. The specimen comprised peripheral blood, sampled in a trial of Ad26.COV2.S vaccine versus placebo. Receptors originate from a person aged 18-65 years who received the Ad26.COV2.S COVID-19 vaccine or a placebo.

The chain uses TRBV28 and TRBJ2-7; D assignment may be TRBD1 or TRBD2 (7 bases each). The CDR3 spans 15 residues. The V end lost 6 bases, the J end lost 3 bases, and 18 bases lay between the germline ends. Germline V gene data show CDR1 as MDHEN and CDR2 as SYDVKM. CDR3 amino acids: CASSPGQAGVYEQYF. The DNA of the CDR3 is TGTGCCAGCAGCCCCGGACAGGCGGGAGTCTACGAGCAGTACTTC. Looking up the rest from reference TRBV28 and TRBJ2-7 gives the full variable domain: DVKVTQSSRYLVKRTGEKVFLECVQDMDHENMFWYRQDPGLGLRLIYFSYDVKMKEKGDIPEGYSVSREKKERFSLILESASTNQTSMYLCASSPGQAGVYEQYFGPGTRLTVT.

The chain carries TRBV28 and TRBJ2-7, with 7 bases identical to TRBD1. Looked up from germline, CDR1 is MDHEN and CDR2 is SYDVKM. Trimming took 4 bases from V and 0 from J; bases not matched to a gene: 18. This CDR3 has 19 residues. CDR3 nucleotide sequence: TGTGCCAGCAGTTACGGCGCGAGGGGGCGCATAGGGAACTCCTACGAGCAGTACTTC. Its translation is CASSYGARGRIGNSYEQYF.

The rearrangement joins TRBV28 to TRBJ2-7, with D possibly matching TRBD2 (5 bases). The CDR3 runs to 15 residues. Trimming removed 1 base at V and 1 base at J, with 11 bases between. Germline CDR1 MDHEN, CDR2 SYDVKM. The CDR3, as DNA: TGTGCCAGCAGTTTATCGTGGCGCGGGTCCTACGAGCAGTACTTC. This translates into CASSLSWRGSYEQYF. Filled out from reference TRBV28 and TRBJ2-7, the complete variable domain reads DVKVTQSSRYLVKRTGEKVFLECVQDMDHENMFWYRQDPGLGLRLIYFSYDVKMKEKGDIPEGYSVSREKKERFSLILESASTNQTSMYLCASSLSWRGSYEQYFGPGTRLTVT.